This passage covers 16 T cell receptor beta chains from one sample sequenced in a study of shared clonotypes between healthy human individuals. Naive CD8 populations comprised CD45RO-negative cells positively selected for CCR7, excluding terminally differentiated effector memory CD45RA+ cells. TCRdb's table, derived via immunoSEQ multiplex PCR, lists solely in-frame clones and lacks some. The sample carries about 680,000 clones, around 92% recorded once. The source material was naive CD8+ T cells sorted from blood. The receptors shown here come from a man aged 25-45 years in good health.

This clone was observed many times. The gene calls are TRBV6-1 and TRBJ2-3; the match to TRBD2 covers 7 bases. Germline assignment: CDR1 MNHNS and CDR2 SASEGT. The CDR3 covers 15 residues. Trimming took 5 bases from V and 3 from J; bases not matched to a gene: 8. CDR3 residues: CASSSGLAVTDTQYF. The CDR3, as DNA: TGTGCCAGCAGTTCGGGCCTAGCGGTTACAGATACGCAGTATTTT.

The chain carries TRBV19 and TRBJ2-7; weak D call: TRBD1 (6 bases). V was clipped by 1 base and J by 2 bases, with 12 bases between them. Germline V lookup: CDR1 LNHDA, CDR2 SQIVND (reference sequence). This CDR3 region has 15 residues. CDR3 in amino acids: CASSIGTEFTYEQYF. The CDR3 region has the DNA TGTGCCAGTAGTATAGGGACAGAATTTACCTACGAGCAGTACTTC.

The chain recombines TRBV27 with TRBJ2-3, with TRBD2 identical over 8 bases. This CDR3 spans 16 amino acids. Unmatched junction bases numbered 7, after V lost 5 bases and J lost 0 bases. Germline-derived CDR1 and CDR2 are MNHEY and SMNVEV (reference sequence). This CDR3 is CASSALTSESTDTQYF. CDR3 sequence (DNA): TGTGCCAGCAGTGCCCTGACTAGCGAGAGCACAGATACGCAGTATTTT.

CDR3 bases: TGTGCCAGCAGCTTTGGGCAGGGGGGCTACGAGCAGTACTTC. It encodes CASSFGQGGYEQYF. The chain has TRBV5-5 and TRBJ2-7; tentative D call: TRBD1 (7 bases). V dropped 2 bases and J dropped 3 bases, with 12 bases sitting between them. Per the germline V gene, CDR1 is SGHKS and CDR2 is YYEKEE (reference sequence). The CDR3 spans 14 residues.

J is TRBJ2-7 and V is TRBV6-6; unclear D gene. The V gene's germline CDR1 is MNHNY and CDR2 SVGAGI (reference sequence). CDR3 length: 13 residues. Trimming cost V 6 bases and J 0 bases, with 9 bases left between them. This CDR3 is CASSEHFSYEQYF. The DNA for the CDR3 is TGTGCCAGCAGCGAACATTTCTCCTACGAGCAGTACTTC.

This chain connects TRBV10-3 to TRBJ2-7; D is unclear. V gave up 10 bases and J gave up 7 bases, with 17 bases separating them. Germline loops: CDR1 ENHRY, CDR2 SYGVKD. The CDR3 totals 12 residues. The CDR3 nucleotides read TGTGCCACCATGAACACTGGGGATGAGCAGTACTTC. Protein product: CATMNTGDEQYF.

The rearrangement links TRBV30 to TRBJ1-1, with D unclear. CDR3 size: 11 residues. Germline assignment: CDR1 GTSNPN and CDR2 SVGIG (reference sequence). Trimming pared 2 bases from V and 11 bases from J, leaving 12 bases between. CDR3 sequence (DNA): TGTGCCTGGAGTCGGTCAGGAGGGGCTTTCTTT. Translation gives CAWSRSGGAFF.

The V gene is TRBV6-5, the J gene TRBJ2-2; D is unresolved. Trimming pared 6 bases from V and 2 bases from J, leaving 10 bases between. From germline, CDR1 is MNHEY and CDR2 SVGAGI. The CDR3 covers 14 residues. In nucleotides, the CDR3 is TGTGCCAGCAGCGGCGGCTACAACACCGGGGAGCTGTTTTTT. This encodes CASSGGYNTGELFF.

This clone appeared once. The V call is TRBV6-6, the J call TRBJ1-5; 7 nucleotides align to TRBD1. The CDR3 is made up of 14 amino acids. Germline V gene lookup returns CDR1 MNHNY and CDR2 SVGAGI (reference sequence). The V and J ends lost 6 bases and 4 bases, in that order; junction bases with no gene match: 6. Here the CDR3 reads CASSQGGGNQPQHF. The CDR3 region has the DNA TGTGCCAGCAGCCAGGGGGGGGGAAATCAGCCCCAGCATTTT.

CDR3 nucleotides: TGTGCCAGCAGTCAGGAGGGGACAGGAATGCGGGAGCAGTACTTC. Translated: CASSQEGTGMREQYF. This sequence joins TRBV9 and TRBJ2-7; TRBD1 matches 8 bases. CDR3 size: 15 residues. Germline-derived CDR1 and CDR2 are SGDLS and YYNGEE. V lost 5 bases to trimming and J lost 7 bases; unmatched junction nucleotides: 14.

Details on this clone: Other DNA sequences in the sample encode the same CDR3. This rearrangement joins TRBV19 to TRBJ2-7, with 11 bases that match TRBD1. The germline CDR1 and CDR2 sequences are LNHDA and SQIVND (reference sequence). This CDR3 comprises 14 residues. With 4 bases clipped from V and 4 bases from J, the junction kept 3 bases outside the gene matches. In DNA, the CDR3 is TGTGCCAGTAGTACCGGGACAGGGGGTTACGAGCAGTACTTC. It is translated as CASSTGTGGYEQYF.

The gene calls are TRBV6-1 and TRBJ2-7; tentatively, D is TRBD1 (6 bases). V shed 6 bases and J shed 2 bases, with 11 bases lying between them. The CDR3 extends over 13 amino acids. Germline V lookup: CDR1 MNHNS, CDR2 SASEGT. In DNA, the CDR3 is TGTGCCAGCAGGACTAAGGGGGCCTACGAGCAGTACTTC. The encoded protein is CASRTKGAYEQYF.

J is TRBJ2-3 and V is TRBV5-1; TRBD2 matches at 10 bases. The V and J ends lost 9 bases and 4 bases, in that order; junction bases with no gene match: 5. This CDR3 has 13 amino acids. In germline, CDR1 is SGHRS, CDR2 YFSETQ. CDR3 coding DNA: TGCGCCACCTCTAGCGGGAGATCAGATACGCAGTATTTT. It translates to CATSSGRSDTQYF. The whole variable domain, remainder taken from reference TRBV5-1 and TRBJ2-3, is KAGVTQTPRYLIKTRGQQVTLSCSPISGHRSVSWYQQTPGQGLQFLFEYFSETQRNKGNFPGRFSGRQFSNSRSEMNVSTLELGDSALYLCATSSGRSDTQYFGPGTRLTVL.

The J gene is TRBJ2-2, the V gene TRBV11-1, with D maybe TRBD1 (5 bases). Looked up from germline, CDR1 is SGHAT and CDR2 is FQDESV (reference sequence). The V end was cut by 4 bases, the J end by 6 bases, with 24 bases between. There are 18 residues in the CDR3. In DNA, the CDR3 is TGTGCCAGCAGCTCGGACCCTCGACAGAGGATGGTCGCCGGGGAGCTGTTTTTT. As protein: CASSSDPRQRMVAGELFF.

The J gene is TRBJ1-2, the V gene TRBV6-5, with D tentatively TRBD1 (5 bases). CDR3 size: 14 residues. The germline gives CDR1 MNHEY, CDR2 SVGAGI. Trimming removed 0 bases at V and 5 bases at J, with 10 bases between. CDR3 protein: CASSYSTGGYGYTF. The CDR3 coding sequence is TGTGCCAGCAGTTACTCGACCGGGGGATATGGCTACACCTTC.

The genes are TRBV11-2 and TRBJ1-1, with TRBD1 matching 8 bases. Trimming removed 1 base from V and 3 bases from J; junction bases left unmatched: 4. Germline V gene sequence: CDR1 SGHAT, CDR2 FQNNGV. The CDR3 consists of 15 residues. This chain's CDR3 is CASSLGGTGHTEAFF. CDR3 nucleotides: TGTGCCAGCAGCTTAGGGGGGACAGGTCACACTGAAGCTTTCTTT. The entire variable domain, with the rest obtained from reference TRBV11-2 and TRBJ1-1, is as follows: EAGVAQSPRYKIIEKRQSVAFWCNPISGHATLYWYQQILGQGPKLLIQFQNNGVVDDSQLPKDRFSAERLKGVDSTLKIQPAKLEDSAVYLCASSLGGTGHTEAFFGQGTRLTVV.